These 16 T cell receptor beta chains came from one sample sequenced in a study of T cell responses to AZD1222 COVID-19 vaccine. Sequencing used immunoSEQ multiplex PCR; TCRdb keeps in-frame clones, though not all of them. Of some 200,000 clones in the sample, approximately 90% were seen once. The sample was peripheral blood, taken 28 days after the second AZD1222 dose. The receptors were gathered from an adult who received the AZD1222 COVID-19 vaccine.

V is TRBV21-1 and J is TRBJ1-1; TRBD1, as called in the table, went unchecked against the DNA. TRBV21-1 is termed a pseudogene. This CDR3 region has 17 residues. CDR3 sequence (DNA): TGTGCCAGCAGCAAAGAAGAAGGTCAGGGGGCCTGCACTGAAGCTTTCTTT. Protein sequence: CASSKEEGQGACTEAFF.

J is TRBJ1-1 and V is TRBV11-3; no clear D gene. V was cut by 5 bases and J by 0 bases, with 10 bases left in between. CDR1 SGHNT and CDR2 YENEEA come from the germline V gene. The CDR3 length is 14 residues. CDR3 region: CASSRAGMNTEAFF. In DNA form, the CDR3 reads TGTGCCAGCAGCCGGGCAGGAATGAACACTGAAGCTTTCTTT.

The CDR3 DNA sequence: TGTGCCAGCAGCTTGGGTGGGGCCAAAAACATTCAGTACTTC. Translated, it gives CASSLGGAKNIQYF. The genes are TRBV5-4 and TRBJ2-4; D is ambiguous. This CDR3 is built from 14 residues. Germline V gene data show CDR1 as SGHNT and CDR2 as YYREEE (reference sequence). Trimming removed 0 bases at V and 1 base at J, with 5 bases between.

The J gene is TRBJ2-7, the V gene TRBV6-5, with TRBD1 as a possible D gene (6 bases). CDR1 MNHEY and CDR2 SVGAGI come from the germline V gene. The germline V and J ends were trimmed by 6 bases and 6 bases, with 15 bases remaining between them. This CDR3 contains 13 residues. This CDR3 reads CASSNRVVSEQYF. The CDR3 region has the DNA TGTGCCAGCAGCAACAGGGTAGTGTCCGAGCAGTACTTC.

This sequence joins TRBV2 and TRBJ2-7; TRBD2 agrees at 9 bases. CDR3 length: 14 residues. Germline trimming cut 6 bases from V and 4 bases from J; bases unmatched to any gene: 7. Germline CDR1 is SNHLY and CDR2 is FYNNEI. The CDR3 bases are TGTGCCAGCAGACCGACTAGCGGAGCTTACGAGCAGTACTTC. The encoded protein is CASRPTSGAYEQYF. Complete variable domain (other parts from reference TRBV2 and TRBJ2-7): EPEVTQTPSHQVTQMGQEVILRCVPISNHLYFYWYRQILGQKVEFLVSFYNNEISEKSEIFDDQFSVERPDGSNFTLKIRSTKLEDSAMYFCASRPTSGAYEQYFGPGTRLTVT.

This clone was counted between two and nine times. CDR3 in amino acids: CATSRDRRASRTGELFF. For the CDR3, the DNA is TGTGCCACCAGCAGAGATAGGAGGGCTAGCAGGACCGGGGAGCTGTTTTTT. V is TRBV15 and J is TRBJ2-2, with D possibly matching TRBD2 (6 bases). In germline, CDR1 is LNHNV, CDR2 YYDKDF (reference sequence). CDR3 length: 17 amino acids. Trimming shortened V by 0 bases and J by 5 bases, and 16 bases separated the two germline ends.

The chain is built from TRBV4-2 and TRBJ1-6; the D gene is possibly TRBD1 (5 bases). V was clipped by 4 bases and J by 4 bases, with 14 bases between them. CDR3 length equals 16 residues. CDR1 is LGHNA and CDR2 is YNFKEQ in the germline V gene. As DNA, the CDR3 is TGTGCCAGCAGCCGCCCCCAGGGAGCATATAATTCACCCCTCCACTTT. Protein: CASSRPQGAYNSPLHF.

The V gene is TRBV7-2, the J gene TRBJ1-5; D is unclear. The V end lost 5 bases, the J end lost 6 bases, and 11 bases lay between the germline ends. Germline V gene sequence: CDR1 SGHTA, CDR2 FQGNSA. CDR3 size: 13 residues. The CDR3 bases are TGTGCCAGCAGCCTGGGGAATAGTCAGCCCCAGCATTTT. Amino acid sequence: CASSLGNSQPQHF.

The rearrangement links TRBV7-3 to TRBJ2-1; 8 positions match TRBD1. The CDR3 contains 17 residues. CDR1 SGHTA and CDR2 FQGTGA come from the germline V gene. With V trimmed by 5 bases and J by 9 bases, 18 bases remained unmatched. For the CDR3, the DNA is TGTGCCAGCAGCCCCCCCGGCAGGGGGCAAATTATGTCTGAGCAGTTCTTC. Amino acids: CASSPPGRGQIMSEQFF.

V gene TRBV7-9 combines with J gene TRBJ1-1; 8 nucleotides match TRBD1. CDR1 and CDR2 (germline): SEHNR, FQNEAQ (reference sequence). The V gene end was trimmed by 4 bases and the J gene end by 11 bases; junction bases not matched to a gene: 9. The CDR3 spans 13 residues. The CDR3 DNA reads TGTGCCAGCAGCTCCGCTACAGGGGGTACGGCTTTCTTT. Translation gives CASSSATGGTAFF.

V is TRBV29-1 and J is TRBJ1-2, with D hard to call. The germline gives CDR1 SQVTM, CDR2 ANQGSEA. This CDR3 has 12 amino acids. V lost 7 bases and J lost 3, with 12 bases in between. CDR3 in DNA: TGCAGCGCCCATTCAGTCTACTATGGCTACACCTTC. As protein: CSAHSVYYGYTF.

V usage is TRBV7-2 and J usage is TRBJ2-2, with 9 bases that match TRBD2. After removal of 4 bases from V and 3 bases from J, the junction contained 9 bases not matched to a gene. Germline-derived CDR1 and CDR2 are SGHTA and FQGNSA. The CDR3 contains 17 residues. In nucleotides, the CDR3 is TGTGCCAGCAGCTCCAGGCGAGGGACTAGCCACACCGGGGAGCTGTTTTTT. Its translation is CASSSRRGTSHTGELFF.

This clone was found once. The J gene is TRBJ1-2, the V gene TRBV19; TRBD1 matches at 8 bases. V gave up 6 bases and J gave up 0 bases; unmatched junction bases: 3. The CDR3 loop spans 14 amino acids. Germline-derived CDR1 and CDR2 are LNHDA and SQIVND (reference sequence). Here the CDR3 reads CASRGTGTNYGYTF. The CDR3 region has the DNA TGTGCCAGTAGAGGGACAGGAACTAACTATGGCTACACCTTC.

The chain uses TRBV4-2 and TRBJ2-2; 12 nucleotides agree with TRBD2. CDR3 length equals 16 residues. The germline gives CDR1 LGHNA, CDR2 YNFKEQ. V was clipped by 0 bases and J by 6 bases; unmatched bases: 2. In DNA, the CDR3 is TGTGCCAGCAGCCAAGAGACTAGCGGGAGTGCCGGGGAGCTGTTTTTT. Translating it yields CASSQETSGSAGELFF.

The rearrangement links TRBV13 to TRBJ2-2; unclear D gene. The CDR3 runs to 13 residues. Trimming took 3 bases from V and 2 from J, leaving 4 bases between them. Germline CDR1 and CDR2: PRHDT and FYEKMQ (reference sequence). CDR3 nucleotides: TGTGCCAGCAGCTTGGGAAACACCGGGGAGCTGTTTTTT. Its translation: CASSLGNTGELFF. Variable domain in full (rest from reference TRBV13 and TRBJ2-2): AAGVIQSPRHLIKEKRETATLKCYPIPRHDTVYWYQQGPGQDPQFLISFYEKMQSDKGSIPDRFSAQQFSDYHSELNMSSLELGDSALYFCASSLGNTGELFFGEGSRLTVL.

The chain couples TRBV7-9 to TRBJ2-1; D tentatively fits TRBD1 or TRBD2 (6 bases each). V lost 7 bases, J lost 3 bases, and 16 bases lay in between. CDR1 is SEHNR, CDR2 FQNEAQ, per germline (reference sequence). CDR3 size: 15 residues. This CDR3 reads CASTPAGTIYNEQFF. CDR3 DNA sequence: TGTGCCAGCACCCCGGCGGGGACAATCTACAATGAGCAGTTCTTC.